This T cell receptor (beta chain) was retrieved from a study of human T cells and chemical hapten exposure. Study details: A mostly female patient group had alopecia areata, totalis or universalis.

CDR1 and CDR2 (germline): MNHEY, SVGAGI. This CDR3 has 15 amino acids. The trim removed 5 bases at V and 5 bases at J, leaving 7 bases unmatched. As to time point: patch test 3, about 24 weeks after DPC sensitization. Treatment indicated: therapeutic diphenylcyclopropenone sensitization with weekly scalp DPC. Investigators collected blood before applying each patch test. Individual cDNA molecules each carried unique molecular identifiers attached by the library. A single record per CDR3 protein comes from TCRdb applying MiXCR to the RACE reads. The table shows some 180,000 distinct CDR3 sequences, with roughly a quarter occurring only once. The table lists this clonotype with a few counts.

The V call is TRBV6-5, the J call TRBJ2-5; 11 positions agree with TRBD2. This TCR derives from a woman aged 40 to 50 with alopecia areata. Some clones in this sample may be carry-over from other donors' samples. This specimen was whole blood, taken in connection with sensitization to the hapten diphenylcyclopropenone (DPC). The CDR3 sequence is CASSLLAGVDETQYF. CDR3 in DNA: TGTGCCAGCAGTCTACTAGCGGGAGTAGATGAGACCCAGTACTTC.